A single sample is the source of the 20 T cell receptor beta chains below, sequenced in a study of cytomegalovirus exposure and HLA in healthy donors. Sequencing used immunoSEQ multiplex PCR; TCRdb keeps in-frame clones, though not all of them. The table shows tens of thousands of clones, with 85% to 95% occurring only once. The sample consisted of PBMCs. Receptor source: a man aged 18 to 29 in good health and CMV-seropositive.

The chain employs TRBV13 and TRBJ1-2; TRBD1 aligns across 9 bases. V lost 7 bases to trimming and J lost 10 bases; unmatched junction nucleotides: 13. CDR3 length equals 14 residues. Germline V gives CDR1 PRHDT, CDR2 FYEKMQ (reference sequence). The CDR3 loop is CASKETGGPTDYTF. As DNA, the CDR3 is TGTGCCAGCAAAGAAACAGGGGGCCCAACGGACTACACCTTC.

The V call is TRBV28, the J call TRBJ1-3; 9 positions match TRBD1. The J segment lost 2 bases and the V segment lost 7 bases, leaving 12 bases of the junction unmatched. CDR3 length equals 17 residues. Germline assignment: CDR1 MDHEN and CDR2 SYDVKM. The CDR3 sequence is CASTQNRDRVTGNTIYF. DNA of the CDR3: TGTGCCAGCACCCAAAACCGGGACAGGGTTACTGGAAACACCATATATTTT. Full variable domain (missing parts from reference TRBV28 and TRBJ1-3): DVKVTQSSRYLVKRTGEKVFLECVQDMDHENMFWYRQDPGLGLRLIYFSYDVKMKEKGDIPEGYSVSREKKERFSLILESASTNQTSMYLCASTQNRDRVTGNTIYFGEGSWLTVV.

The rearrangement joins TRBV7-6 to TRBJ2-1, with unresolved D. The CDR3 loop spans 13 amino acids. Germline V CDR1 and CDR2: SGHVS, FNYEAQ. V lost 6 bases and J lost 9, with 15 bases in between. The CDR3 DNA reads TGTGCCAGCAGTCGCACTTATCTTACTGAGCAGTTCTTC. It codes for CASSRTYLTEQFF.

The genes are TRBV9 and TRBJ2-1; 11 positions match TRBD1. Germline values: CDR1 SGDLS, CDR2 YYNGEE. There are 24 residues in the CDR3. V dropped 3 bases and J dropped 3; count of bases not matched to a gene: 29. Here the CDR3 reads CASSAGPGQGGSRDSIPLYNEQFF. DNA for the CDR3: TGTGCCAGCAGCGCCGGCCCGGGACAGGGGGGTTCGCGTGACTCTATACCCCTCTACAATGAGCAGTTCTTC.

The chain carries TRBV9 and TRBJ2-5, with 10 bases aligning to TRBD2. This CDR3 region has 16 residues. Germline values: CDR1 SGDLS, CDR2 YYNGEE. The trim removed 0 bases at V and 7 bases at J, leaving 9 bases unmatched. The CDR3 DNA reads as TGTGCCAGCAGCGTAGGTAGCGGGGGGCCCGGAGGGACCCAGTACTTC. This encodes CASSVGSGGPGGTQYF.

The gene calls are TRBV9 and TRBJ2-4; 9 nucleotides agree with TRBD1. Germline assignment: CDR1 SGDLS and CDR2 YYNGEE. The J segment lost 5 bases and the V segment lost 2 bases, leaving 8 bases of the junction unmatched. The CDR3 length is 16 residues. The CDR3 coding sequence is TGTGCCAGCAGCGTGGGAACGGGACAGGGTGAAAACATTCAGTACTTC. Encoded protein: CASSVGTGQGENIQYF.

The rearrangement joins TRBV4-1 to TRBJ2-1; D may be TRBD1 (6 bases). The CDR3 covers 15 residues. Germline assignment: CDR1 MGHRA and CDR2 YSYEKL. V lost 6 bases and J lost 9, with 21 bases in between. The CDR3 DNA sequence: TGCGCCAGCAGTACCGGACAGCACACCAGCACTGAGCAGTTCTTC. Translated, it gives CASSTGQHTSTEQFF.

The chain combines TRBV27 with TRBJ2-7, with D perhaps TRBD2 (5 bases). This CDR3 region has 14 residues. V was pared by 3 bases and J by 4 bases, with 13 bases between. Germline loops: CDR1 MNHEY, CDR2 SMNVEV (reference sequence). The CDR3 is CASSLSGQQYEQYF. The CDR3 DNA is TGTGCCAGCAGTTTGAGCGGTCAGCAATACGAGCAGTACTTC.

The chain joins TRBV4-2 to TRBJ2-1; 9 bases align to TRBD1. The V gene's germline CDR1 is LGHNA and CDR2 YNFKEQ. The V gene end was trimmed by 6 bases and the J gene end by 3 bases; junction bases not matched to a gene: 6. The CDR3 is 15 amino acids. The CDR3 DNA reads TGTGCCAGCAGTTCGACAGGGGGAGACTACAATGAGCAGTTCTTC. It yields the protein CASSSTGGDYNEQFF.

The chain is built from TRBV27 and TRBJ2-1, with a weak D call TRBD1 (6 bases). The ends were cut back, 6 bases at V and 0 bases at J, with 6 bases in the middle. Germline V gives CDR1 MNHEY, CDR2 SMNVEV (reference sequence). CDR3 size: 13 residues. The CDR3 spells CASRGASYNEQFF. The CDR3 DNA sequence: TGTGCCAGCAGGGGGGCCTCCTACAATGAGCAGTTCTTC.

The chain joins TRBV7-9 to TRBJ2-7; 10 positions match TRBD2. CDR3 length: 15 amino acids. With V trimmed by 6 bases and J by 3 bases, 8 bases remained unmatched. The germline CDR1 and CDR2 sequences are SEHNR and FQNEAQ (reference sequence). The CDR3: CASSSVGTSDYEQYF. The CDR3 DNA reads TGTGCCAGCAGTTCCGTCGGGACTAGCGACTACGAGCAGTACTTC.

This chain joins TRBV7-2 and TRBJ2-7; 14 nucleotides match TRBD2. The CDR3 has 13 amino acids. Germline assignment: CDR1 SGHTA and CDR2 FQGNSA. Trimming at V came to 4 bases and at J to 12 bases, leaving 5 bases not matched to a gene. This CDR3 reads CASSSRLAGGWYF. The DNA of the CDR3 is TGTGCCAGCAGCTCTCGACTAGCGGGAGGGTGGTACTTC.

This chain's CDR3 is CASSLRGETQYF. The DNA of the CDR3 is TGTGCCAGCAGCTTAAGGGGGGAGACCCAGTACTTC. This chain uses TRBV7-8 with TRBJ2-5, with TRBD1 as a possible D gene (6 bases). Per the germline V gene, CDR1 is SGHVS and CDR2 is FQNEAQ. Trimming took 2 bases from V and 5 from J, leaving 6 bases between them. The CDR3 is made up of 12 amino acids.

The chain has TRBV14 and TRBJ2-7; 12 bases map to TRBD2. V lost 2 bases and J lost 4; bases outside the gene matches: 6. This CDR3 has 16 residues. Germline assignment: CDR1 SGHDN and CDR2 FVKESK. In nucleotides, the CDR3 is TGTGCCAGCAGCCAACGCGGACTAGCGGGGAATTACGAGCAGTACTTC. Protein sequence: CASSQRGLAGNYEQYF. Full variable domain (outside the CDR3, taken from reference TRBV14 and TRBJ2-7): EAGVTQFPSHSVIEKGQTVTLRCDPISGHDNLYWYRRVMGKEIKFLLHFVKESKQDESGMPNNRFLAERTGGTYSTLKVQPAELEDSGVYFCASSQRGLAGNYEQYFGPGTRLTVT.

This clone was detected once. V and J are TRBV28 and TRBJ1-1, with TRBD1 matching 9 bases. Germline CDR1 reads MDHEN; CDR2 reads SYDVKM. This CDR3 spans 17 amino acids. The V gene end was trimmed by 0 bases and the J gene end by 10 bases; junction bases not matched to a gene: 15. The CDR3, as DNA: TGTGCCAGCAGTTTATGGACAGGGGGAAACTCCGTGAAGGGAGCTTTCTTT. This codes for CASSLWTGGNSVKGAFF. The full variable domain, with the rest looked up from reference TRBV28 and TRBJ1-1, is DVKVTQSSRYLVKRTGEKVFLECVQDMDHENMFWYRQDPGLGLRLIYFSYDVKMKEKGDIPEGYSVSREKKERFSLILESASTNQTSMYLCASSLWTGGNSVKGAFFGQGTRLTVV.

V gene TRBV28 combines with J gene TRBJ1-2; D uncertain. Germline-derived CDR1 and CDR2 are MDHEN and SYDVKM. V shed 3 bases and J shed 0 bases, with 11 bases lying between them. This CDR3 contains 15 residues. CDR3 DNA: TGTGCCAGCAGTTTTTGGGCACCGACTAACTATGGCTACACCTTC. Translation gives CASSFWAPTNYGYTF.

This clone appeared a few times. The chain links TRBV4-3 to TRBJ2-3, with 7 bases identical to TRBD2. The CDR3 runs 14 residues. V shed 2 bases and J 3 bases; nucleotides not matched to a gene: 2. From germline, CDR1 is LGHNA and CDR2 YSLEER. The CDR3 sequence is CASSQNSGTDTQYF. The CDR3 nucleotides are TGCGCCAGCAGCCAAAATAGCGGGACAGATACGCAGTATTTT.

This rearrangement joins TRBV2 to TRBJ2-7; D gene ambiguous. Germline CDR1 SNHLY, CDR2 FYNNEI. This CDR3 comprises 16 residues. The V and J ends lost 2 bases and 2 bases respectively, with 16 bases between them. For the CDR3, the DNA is TGTGCCAGCAGTGAACCCCCGGGTAGCAAACCCTACGAGCAGTACTTC. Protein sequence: CASSEPPGSKPYEQYF.

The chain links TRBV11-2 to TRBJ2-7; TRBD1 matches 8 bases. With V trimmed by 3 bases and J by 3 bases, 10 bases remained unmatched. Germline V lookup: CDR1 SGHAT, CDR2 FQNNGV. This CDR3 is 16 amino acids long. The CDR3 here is CASSFRPTGVNYEQYF. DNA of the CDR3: TGTGCCAGCAGCTTTCGACCGACAGGGGTTAACTACGAGCAGTACTTC.

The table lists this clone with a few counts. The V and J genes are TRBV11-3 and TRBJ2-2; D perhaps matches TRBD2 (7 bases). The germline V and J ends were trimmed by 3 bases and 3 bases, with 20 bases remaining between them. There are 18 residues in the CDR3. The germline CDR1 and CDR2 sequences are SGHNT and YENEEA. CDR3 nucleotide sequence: TGTGCCAGCAGCTTTCCCTTAGGGGGGGCGGTGGACACCGGGGAGCTGTTTTTT. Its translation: CASSFPLGGAVDTGELFF. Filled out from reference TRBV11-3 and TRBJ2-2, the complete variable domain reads EAGVVQSPRYKIIEKKQPVAFWCNPISGHNTLYWYLQNLGQGPELLIRYENEEAVDDSQLPKDRFSAERLKGVDSTLKIQPAELGDSAVYLCASSFPLGGAVDTGELFFGEGSRLTVL.